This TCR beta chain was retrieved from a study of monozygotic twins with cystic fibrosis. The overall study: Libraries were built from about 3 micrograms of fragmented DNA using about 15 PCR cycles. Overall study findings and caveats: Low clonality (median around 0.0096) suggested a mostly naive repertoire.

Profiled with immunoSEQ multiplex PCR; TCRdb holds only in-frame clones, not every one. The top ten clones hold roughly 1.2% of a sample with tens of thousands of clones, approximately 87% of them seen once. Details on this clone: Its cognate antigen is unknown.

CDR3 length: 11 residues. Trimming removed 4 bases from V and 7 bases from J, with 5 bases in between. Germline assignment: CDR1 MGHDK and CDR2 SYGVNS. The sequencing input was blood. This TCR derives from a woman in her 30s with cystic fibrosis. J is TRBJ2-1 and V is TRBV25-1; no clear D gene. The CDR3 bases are TGTGCCAGCAGTGGTGGAAATGAGCAGTTCTTC. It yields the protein CASSGGNEQFF.